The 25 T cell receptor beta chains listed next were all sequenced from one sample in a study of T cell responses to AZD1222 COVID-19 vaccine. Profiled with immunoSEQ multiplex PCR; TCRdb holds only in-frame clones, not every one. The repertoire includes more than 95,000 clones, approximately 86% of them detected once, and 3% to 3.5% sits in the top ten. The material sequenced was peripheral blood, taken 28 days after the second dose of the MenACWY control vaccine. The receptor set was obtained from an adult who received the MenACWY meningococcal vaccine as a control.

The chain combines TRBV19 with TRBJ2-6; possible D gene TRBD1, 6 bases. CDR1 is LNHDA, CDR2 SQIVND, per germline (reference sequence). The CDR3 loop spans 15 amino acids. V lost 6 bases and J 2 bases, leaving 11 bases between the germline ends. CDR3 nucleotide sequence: TGTGCCAGTAGGCTACAGGGTACTGGGGCCAACGTCCTGACTTTC. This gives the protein CASRLQGTGANVLTF.

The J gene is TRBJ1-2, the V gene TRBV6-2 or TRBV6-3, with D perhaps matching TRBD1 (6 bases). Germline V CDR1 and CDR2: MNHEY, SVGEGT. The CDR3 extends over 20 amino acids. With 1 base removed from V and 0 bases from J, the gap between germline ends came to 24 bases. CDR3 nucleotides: TGTGCCAGCAGTTACTTATCGAAGACAACCACAGACAGGACTAACTATGGCTACACCTTC. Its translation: CASSYLSKTTTDRTNYGYTF.

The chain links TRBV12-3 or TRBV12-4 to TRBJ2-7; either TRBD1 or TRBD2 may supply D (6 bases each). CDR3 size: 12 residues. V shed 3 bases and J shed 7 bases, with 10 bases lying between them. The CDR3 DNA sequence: TGTGCCAGCAGTTTTACAGGGAGGGAGCAGTACTTC. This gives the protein CASSFTGREQYF.

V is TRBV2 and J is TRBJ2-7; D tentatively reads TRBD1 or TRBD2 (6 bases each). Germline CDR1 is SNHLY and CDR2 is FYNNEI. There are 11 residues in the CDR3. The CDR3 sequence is CASSELGGALV. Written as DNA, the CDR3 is TGTGCCAGCAGTGAACTGGGGGGCGCATTGGTC.

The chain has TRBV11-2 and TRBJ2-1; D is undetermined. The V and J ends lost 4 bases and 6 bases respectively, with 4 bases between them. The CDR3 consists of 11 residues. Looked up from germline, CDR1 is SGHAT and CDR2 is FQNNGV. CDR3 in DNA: TGTGCCAGCAGCTGGGGCAATGAGCAGTTCTTC. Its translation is CASSWGNEQFF.

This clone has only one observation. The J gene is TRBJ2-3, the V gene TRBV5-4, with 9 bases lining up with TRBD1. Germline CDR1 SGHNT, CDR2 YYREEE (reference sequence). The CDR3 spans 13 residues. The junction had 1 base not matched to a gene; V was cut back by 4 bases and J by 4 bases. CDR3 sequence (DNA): TGTGCCAGCAGCGGGGACAGGGCAGATACGCAGTATTTT. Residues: CASSGDRADTQYF.

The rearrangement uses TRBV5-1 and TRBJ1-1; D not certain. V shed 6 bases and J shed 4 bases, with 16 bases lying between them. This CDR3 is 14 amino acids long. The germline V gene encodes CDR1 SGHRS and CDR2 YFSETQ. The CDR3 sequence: CASTPKNPGTEAFF. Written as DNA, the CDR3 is TGCGCCAGCACCCCGAAGAATCCTGGCACTGAAGCTTTCTTT.

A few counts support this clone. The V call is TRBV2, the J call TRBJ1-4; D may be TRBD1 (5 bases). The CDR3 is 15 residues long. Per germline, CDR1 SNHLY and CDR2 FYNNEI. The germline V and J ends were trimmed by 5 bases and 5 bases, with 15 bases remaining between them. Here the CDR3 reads CASSFTRGRNEKLFF. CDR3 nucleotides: TGTGCCAGCAGTTTTACTAGGGGTAGGAATGAAAAACTGTTTTTT.

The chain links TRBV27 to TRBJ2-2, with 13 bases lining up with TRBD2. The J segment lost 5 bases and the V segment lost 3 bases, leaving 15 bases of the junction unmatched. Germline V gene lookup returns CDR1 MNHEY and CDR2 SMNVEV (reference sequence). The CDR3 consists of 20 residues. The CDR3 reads CASSFRTSGGVFPTTGELFF. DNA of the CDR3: TGTGCCAGCAGTTTTAGAACTAGCGGGGGGGTGTTCCCGACGACCGGGGAGCTGTTTTTT.

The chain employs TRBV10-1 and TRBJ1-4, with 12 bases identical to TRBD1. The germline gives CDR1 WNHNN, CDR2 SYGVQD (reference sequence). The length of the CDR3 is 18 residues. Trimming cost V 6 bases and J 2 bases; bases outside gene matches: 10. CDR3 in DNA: TGCGCCAGCAGCGGGACAGGGGGCAGAGTTACGACTAATGAAAAACTGTTTTTT. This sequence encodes CASSGTGGRVTTNEKLFF.

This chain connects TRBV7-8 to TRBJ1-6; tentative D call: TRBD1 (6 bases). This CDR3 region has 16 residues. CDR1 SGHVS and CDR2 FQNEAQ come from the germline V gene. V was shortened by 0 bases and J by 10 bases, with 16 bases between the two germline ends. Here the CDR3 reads CASSLALAGARSPLHF. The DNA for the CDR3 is TGTGCCAGCAGCTTAGCGTTGGCAGGGGCTCGGTCACCCCTCCACTTT.

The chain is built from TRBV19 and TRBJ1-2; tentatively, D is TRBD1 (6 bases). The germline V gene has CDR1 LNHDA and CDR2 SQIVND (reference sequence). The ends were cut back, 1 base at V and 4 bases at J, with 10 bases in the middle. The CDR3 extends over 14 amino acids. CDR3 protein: CASSIGTAAYGYTF. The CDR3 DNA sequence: TGTGCCAGTAGTATAGGGACAGCGGCCTATGGCTACACCTTC.

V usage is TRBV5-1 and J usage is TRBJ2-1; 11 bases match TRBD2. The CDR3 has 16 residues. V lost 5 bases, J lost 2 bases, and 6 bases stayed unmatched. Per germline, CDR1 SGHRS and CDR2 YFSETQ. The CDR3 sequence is CASRRTSGGTYNEQFF. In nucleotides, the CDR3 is TGCGCCAGCAGACGTACTAGCGGGGGAACCTACAATGAGCAGTTCTTC.

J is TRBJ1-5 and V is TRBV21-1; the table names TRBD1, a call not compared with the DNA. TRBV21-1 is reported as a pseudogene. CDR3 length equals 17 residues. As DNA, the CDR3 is TGTGCCAGCAGCATGGGGGGTCCAGGGACAGGTTCTCAGCCCCAGCATTTT. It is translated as CASSMGGPGTGSQPQHF.

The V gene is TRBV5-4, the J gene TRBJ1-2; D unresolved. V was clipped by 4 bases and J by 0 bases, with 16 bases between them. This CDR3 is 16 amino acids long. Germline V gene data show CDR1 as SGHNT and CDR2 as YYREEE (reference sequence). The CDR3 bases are TGTGCCAGCAGCCCCTCAGTGGGCCCCTCTAACTATGGCTACACCTTC. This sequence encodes CASSPSVGPSNYGYTF. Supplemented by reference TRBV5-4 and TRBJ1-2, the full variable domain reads ETGVTQSPTHLIKTRGQQVTLRCSSQSGHNTVSWYQQALGQGPQFIFQYYREEENGRGNFPPRFSGLQFPNYSSELNVNALELDDSALYLCASSPSVGPSNYGYTFGSGTRLTVV.

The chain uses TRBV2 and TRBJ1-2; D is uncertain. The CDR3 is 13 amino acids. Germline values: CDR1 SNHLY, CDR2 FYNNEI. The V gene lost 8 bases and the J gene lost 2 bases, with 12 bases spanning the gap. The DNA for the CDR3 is TGTGCCAGCGCGGACGAAATCAACTATGGCTACACCTTC. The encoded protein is CASADEINYGYTF.

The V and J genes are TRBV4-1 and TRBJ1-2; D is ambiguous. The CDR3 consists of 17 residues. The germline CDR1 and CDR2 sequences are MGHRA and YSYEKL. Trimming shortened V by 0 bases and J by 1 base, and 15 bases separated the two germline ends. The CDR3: CASSQEWRTPSNYGYTF. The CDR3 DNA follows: TGCGCCAGCAGCCAAGAGTGGAGAACACCAAGTAACTATGGCTACACCTTC.

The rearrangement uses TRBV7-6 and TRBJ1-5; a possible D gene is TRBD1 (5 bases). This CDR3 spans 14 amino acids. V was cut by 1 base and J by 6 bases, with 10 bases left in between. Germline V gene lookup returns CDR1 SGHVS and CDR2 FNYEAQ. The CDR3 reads CASSLGGGGQPQHF. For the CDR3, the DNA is TGTGCCAGCAGCTTAGGCGGCGGGGGTCAGCCCCAGCATTTT.

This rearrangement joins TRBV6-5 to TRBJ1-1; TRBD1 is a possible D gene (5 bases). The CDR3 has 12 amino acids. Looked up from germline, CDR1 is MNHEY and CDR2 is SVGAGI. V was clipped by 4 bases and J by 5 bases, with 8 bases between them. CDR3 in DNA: TGTGCCAGCAGTTCGGGGGTAACTGAAGCTTTCTTT. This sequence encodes CASSSGVTEAFF.

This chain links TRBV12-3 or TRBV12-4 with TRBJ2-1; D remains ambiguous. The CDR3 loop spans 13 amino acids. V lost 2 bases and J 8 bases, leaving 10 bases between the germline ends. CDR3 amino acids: CASSLSSGDEQFF. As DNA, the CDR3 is TGTGCCAGCAGTTTAAGCTCAGGTGATGAGCAGTTCTTC.

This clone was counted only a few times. The CDR3 protein is CASSQPPGRGEGYTF. CDR3 in DNA: TGTGCCAGCAGCCAACCACCGGGGCGCGGAGAGGGCTACACCTTC. The chain is built from TRBV3-1 (or the pseudogene TRBV3-2) and TRBJ1-2; D may be TRBD1 (5 bases). V lost 2 bases, J lost 8 bases, and 18 bases lay in between. The CDR3 extends over 15 amino acids. Germline V lookup: CDR1 LGHDT, CDR2 YNNKEL (reference sequence).

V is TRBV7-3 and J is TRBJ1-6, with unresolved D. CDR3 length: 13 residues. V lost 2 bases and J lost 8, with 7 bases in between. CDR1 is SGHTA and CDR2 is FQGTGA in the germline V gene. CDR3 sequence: CASSLLSDSPLHF. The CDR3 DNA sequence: TGTGCCAGCAGCTTATTATCCGATTCACCCCTCCACTTT.

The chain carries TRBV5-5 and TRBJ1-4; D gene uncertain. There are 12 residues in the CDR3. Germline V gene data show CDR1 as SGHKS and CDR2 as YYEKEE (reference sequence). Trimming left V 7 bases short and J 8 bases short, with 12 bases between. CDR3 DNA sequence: TGTGCCAGCGGCGCACCTGGGGAAAAACTGTTTTTT. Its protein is CASGAPGEKLFF.

DNA of the CDR3: TGTGCCAGCAGTGGAACTACCCAGACAGACGCAACTAATGAAAAACTGTTTTTT. Translating gives CASSGTTQTDATNEKLFF. The V and J genes are TRBV2 and TRBJ1-4, with a tentative D call TRBD1 (5 bases). Per the germline V gene, CDR1 is SNHLY and CDR2 is FYNNEI. This CDR3 is 18 amino acids long. V was shortened by 4 bases and J by 0 bases, with 18 bases between the two germline ends.

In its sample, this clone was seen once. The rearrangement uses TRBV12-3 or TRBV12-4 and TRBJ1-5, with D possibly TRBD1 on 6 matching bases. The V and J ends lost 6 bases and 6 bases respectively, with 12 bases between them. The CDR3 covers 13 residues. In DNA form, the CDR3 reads TGTGCCAGCAGCAAGGGGGGAGGTCAGCCCCAGCATTTT. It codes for CASSKGGGQPQHF.